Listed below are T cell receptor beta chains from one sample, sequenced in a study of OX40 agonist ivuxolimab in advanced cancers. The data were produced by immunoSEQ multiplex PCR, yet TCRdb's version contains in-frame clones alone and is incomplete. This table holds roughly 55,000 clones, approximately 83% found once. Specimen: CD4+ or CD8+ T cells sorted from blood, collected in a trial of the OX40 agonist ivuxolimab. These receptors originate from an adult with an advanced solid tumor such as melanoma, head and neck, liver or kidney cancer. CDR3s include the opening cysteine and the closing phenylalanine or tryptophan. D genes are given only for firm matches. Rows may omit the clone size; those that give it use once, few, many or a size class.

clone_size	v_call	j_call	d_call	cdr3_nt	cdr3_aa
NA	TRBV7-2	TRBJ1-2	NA	TGTGCCAGCAGCTTAGGTGCAGGGGCCGGATATGGCTACACCTTC	CASSLGAGAGYGYTF
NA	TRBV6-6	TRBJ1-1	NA	TGTGCCAGCAGCCTCGGGGTGAACACTGAAGCTTTCTTT	CASSLGVNTEAFF
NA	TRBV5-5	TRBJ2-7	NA	TGTGCCAGCAGCTTTTCGCGCGAGCAGTACTTC	CASSFSREQYF
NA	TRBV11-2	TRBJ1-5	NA	TGTGCCAGCAGCCAAGGGCGGCCGAATCAGCCCCAGCATTTT	CASSQGRPNQPQHF
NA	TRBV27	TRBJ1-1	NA	TGTGCCAGCAGTTCTAGGGACTCGAGCGCTTTCTTT	CASSSRDSSAFF
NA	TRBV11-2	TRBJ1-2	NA	TGTGCCAGCAGCCACGTCCTGAGCCTGGGCTATGGCTACACCTTC	CASSHVLSLGYGYTF
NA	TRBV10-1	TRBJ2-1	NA	TGCGCCAGCAGTGAGTTTCGAGGGGCGGGGCCCTACAATGAGCAGTTCTTC	CASSEFRGAGPYNEQFF
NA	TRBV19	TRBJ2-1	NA	TGTGCCAGTAGTCTACTAGGTGAGCAGTTCTTC	CASSLLGEQFF
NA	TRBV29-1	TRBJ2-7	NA	TGCAGCGTTGAAGCCCGCAAGGACGAGCAGTACTTC	CSVEARKDEQYF
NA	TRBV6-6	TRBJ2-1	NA	TGTGCCAGCATGCTAGAAGGGAATGAGCAGTTCTTC	CASMLEGNEQFF
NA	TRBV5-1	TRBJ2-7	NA	TGCGCCAGCAGCCCGATGGGGCAGGGGAGGGTTGACTCCTACGAGCAGTACTTC	CASSPMGQGRVDSYEQYF
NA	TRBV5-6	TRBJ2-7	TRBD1	TGTGCCAGCAGCTTGGACACCGGGACAGCCTACGAGCAGTACTTC	CASSLDTGTAYEQYF
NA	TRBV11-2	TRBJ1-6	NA	TGTGCCAGCAGCTTGGATTCACCCCTCCACTTT	CASSLDSPLHF
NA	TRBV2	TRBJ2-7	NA	TGTGCCAGCAGCGCCTTGGCGAGGGAGCAGTACTTC	CASSALAREQYF
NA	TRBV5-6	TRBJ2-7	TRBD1	TGTGCCAGCAGCTTGATTCGGGACAGGGGCGGCGAGCAGTACTTC	CASSLIRDRGGEQYF
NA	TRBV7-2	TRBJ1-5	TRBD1	TGTGCCAGCACCACAGCGGGACAGAGCAATCAGCCCCAGCATTTT	CASTTAGQSNQPQHF
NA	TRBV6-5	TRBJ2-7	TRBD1	TGTGCCAGCCAGCCCGGGACAGACTCCTACGAGCAGTACTTC	CASQPGTDSYEQYF
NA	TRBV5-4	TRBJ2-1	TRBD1	TGTGCCAGCAGCTTGGGGACAGGGGGTTTCGATGAGCAGTTCTTC	CASSLGTGGFDEQFF
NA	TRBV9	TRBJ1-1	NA	TGTGCCAGCAGCGTTCTAGAGTACATGAACACTGAAGCTTTCTTT	CASSVLEYMNTEAFF
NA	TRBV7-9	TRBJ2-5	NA	TGTGCCAGCAGCTTAGTCATTGCAGGGGAAGAGACCCAGTACTTC	CASSLVIAGEETQYF
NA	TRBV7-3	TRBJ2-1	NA	TGTGCCAGCAGCTTTTTTGACGGGCCTAACAATGAGCAGTTCTTC	CASSFFDGPNNEQFF
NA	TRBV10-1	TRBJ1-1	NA	TGCGCCAGCAATCTACCCCACAGGACCAAAGACACTGAAGCTTTCTTT	CASNLPHRTKDTEAFF
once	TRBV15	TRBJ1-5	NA	TGTGCCACCAGTGAAAGGAGGGAATATAGCAATCAGCCCCAGCATTTT	CATSERREYSNQPQHF
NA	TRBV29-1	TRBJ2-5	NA	TGCAGCGTGCACCAGGGGCCAGAGACCCAGTACTTC	CSVHQGPETQYF
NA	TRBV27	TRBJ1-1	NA	TGTGCCAGCAGTTTTGGGGGTACTTTCACTGAAGCTTTCTTT	CASSFGGTFTEAFF
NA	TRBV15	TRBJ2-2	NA	TGTGCCACCAGCAGCAGAGTACCGAACACCGGGGAGCTGTTTTTT	CATSSRVPNTGELFF
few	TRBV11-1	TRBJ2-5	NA	TGTGCCAGCAGCGGGGTAGCGCCAGAAGAGACCCAGTACTTC	CASSGVAPEETQYF
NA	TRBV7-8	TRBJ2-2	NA	TGTGCCAGCAGCCCCCGGCCTGTAAACACCGGGGAGCTGTTTTTT	CASSPRPVNTGELFF
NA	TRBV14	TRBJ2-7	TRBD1	TGTGCCAGCAGCCAAGGTCCACGGGACAGATCCTACGAGCAGTACTTC	CASSQGPRDRSYEQYF
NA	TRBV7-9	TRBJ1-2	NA	TGTGCCAGCAGGCCTGATACAGGCTACCAAGCTAACTATGGCTACACCTTC	CASRPDTGYQANYGYTF
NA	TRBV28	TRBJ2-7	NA	TGTGCCAGCACCCTTGGCGCGAACGAGCAGTACTTC	CASTLGANEQYF
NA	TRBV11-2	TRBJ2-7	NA	TGTGCCAGCAGCTTAGTCAGCGGTTACTCCTACGAGCAGTACTTC	CASSLVSGYSYEQYF
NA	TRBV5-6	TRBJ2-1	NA	TGTGCCAGCAGCTTGATGAGGAATGAGCAGTTCTTC	CASSLMRNEQFF
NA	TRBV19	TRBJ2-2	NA	TGTGCCAGTAGTATTATAAGGACCGGGGAGCTGTTTTTT	CASSIIRTGELFF
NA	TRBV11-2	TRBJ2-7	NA	TGTGCCAGCAGCTTAGGGCAGAACTACGAGCAGTACTTC	CASSLGQNYEQYF
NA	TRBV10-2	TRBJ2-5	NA	TGCGCCAGCAGTGATAAGGGTGGCGAGACCCAGTACTTC	CASSDKGGETQYF
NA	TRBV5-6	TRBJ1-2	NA	TGTGCCAGCAGCCTACGGACAGCTAACTATGGCTACACCTTC	CASSLRTANYGYTF
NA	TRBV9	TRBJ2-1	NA	TGTGCCAGCAGCGTAGGAGGAGATGAGCAGTTCTTC	CASSVGGDEQFF
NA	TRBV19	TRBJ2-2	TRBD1	TGTGCCAGTAGTATAGGGACAGGGGAATTAGGCGGGGAGCTGTTTTTT	CASSIGTGELGGELFF
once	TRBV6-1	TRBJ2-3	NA	TGTGCCAGCAGTGAATTTGTCAGGGGTTACACAGATACGCAGTATTTT	CASSEFVRGYTDTQYF
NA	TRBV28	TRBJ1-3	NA	TGTGCCAGCAGTCCCCGGAACGTAGACACCATATATTTT	CASSPRNVDTIYF
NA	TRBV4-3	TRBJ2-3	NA	TGCGCCAGCAGCCAAGATGGAGACACAGATACGCAGTATTTT	CASSQDGDTDTQYF
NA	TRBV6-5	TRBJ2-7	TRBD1	TGTGCCAGCAGTTACCCAAGGACAGGCAACTACGAGCAGTACTTC	CASSYPRTGNYEQYF
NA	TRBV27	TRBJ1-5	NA	TGTGCCAGCAGTGAAGTGGGCAATCAGCCCCAGCATTTT	CASSEVGNQPQHF
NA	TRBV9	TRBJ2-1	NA	TGTGCCAGCAGCGTTGGGGGGCACGGTGAGCAGTTCTTC	CASSVGGHGEQFF
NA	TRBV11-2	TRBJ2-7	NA	TGTGCCAGCACTCTAACGGGCGGGGAGCAGTACTTC	CASTLTGGEQYF
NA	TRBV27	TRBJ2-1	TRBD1	TGTGCCAGCAGTGGACAGGGATACAATGAGCAGTTCTTC	CASSGQGYNEQFF
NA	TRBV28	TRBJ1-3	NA	TGTGCCAGCAGTCTTTTCCGGGACACACCCGGTGAAGTTGGAAACACCATATATTTT	CASSLFRDTPGEVGNTIYF
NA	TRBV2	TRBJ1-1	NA	TGTGCCAGCAGTCTCGGGGAAGCTTTCTTT	CASSLGEAFF
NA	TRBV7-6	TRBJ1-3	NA	TGTGCCAGCAGCTGGGACGGTGGAAACACCATATATTTT	CASSWDGGNTIYF
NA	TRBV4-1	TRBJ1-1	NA	TGCGCCAGCAGCTTGGGTCGCCAGCTCGCCACTGAAGCTTTCTTT	CASSLGRQLATEAFF
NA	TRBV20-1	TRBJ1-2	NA	TGCAGTGCCAGGCCTAACTATGGCTACACCTTC	CSARPNYGYTF
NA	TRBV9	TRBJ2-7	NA	TGTGCCAGCAGCCCCCGAGTAGGGAGCGGCTACGAGCAGTACTTC	CASSPRVGSGYEQYF
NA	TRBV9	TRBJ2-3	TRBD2	TGTGCCAGCAGCGACGGGCGGGGGGGCACAGATACGCAGTATTTT	CASSDGRGGTDTQYF
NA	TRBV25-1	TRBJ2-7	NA	TGTGCCAGCAGTGGTCCGGGACCCTACGAGCAGTACTTC	CASSGPGPYEQYF
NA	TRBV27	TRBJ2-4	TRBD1	TGTGCCAGCAGTTTACCGGGACAGGGTGACATTCAGTACTTC	CASSLPGQGDIQYF
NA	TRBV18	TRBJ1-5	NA	TGTGCCAGCTCACCAAACTTCGGACAGCTCAATCAGCCCCAGCATTTT	CASSPNFGQLNQPQHF
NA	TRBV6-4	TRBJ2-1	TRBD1	TGTGCCAGCAGTGACTCGAGGACAGGGAGCGATGAGCAGTTCTTC	CASSDSRTGSDEQFF
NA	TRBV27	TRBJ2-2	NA	TGTGCCAGCAGTCCCGGGGCCAACACCGGGGAGCTGTTTTTT	CASSPGANTGELFF